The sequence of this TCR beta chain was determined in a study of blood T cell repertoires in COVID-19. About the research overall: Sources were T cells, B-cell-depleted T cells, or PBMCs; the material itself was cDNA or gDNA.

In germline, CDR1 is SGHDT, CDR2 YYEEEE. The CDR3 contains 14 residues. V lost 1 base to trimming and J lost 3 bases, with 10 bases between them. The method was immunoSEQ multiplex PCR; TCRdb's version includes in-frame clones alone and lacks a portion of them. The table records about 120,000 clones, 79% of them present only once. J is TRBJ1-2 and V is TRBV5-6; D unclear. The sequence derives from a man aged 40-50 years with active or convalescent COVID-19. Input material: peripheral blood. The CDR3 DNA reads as TGTGCCAGCAGCTTGAGCGGGGTCGACTATGGCTACACCTTC. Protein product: CASSLSGVDYGYTF.